This TCR beta chain was documented in a study of beta chain features in type 1 diabetes. This clone was seen a handful of times. Its antigen remains unidentified. Sorting that relied on CD45RO/CCR7/CD25/CD127/CD95/CD27 yielded CD4+ naive, central memory, regulatory and stem cell-like memory cells. Study-wide findings and caveats: In comparison with healthy donors, patients had naive, central memory and Treg TCRB repertoires that appeared more similar.

Expressed TCRB transcripts got sequenced, as all isolated RNA was reverse transcribed. The assay was immunoSEQ multiplex PCR, and TCRdb's table has in-frame clones only and misses some. The sample has 400,000 to 600,000 clones, around 28% seen once; the top ten hold 0.05% to 0.07%. The receptor's source is a man aged 18 to 35 in good health. The sequencing sample was made of naive CD4+ T cells from blood.

CDR3 nucleotides: TGTGCCTGGATCGGGGACACCAACACCGGGGAGCTGTTTTTT. This sequence encodes CAWIGDTNTGELFF. J is TRBJ2-2 and V is TRBV30, with D perhaps matching TRBD1 (6 bases). Trimming removed 4 bases at V and 2 bases at J, with 11 bases between. Looked up from germline, CDR1 is GTSNPN and CDR2 is SVGIG (reference sequence). CDR3 length equals 14 residues.